This T cell receptor beta chain came from a study of blood T cell repertoires in COVID-19. This CDR3 comprises 15 residues. V gave up 1 base and J gave up 6 bases, with 13 bases separating them. From germline, CDR1 is MNHNS and CDR2 SASEGT. The protocol was immunoSEQ multiplex PCR, while the TCRdb copy is restricted to in-frame clones and leaves out a portion. Of 100,000 to 150,000 clones listed, 84% are singletons. The sample holds one count of this clone. This chain links TRBV6-1 with TRBJ2-1; no clear D gene. The sequencing sample was made of PBMCs or T cells enriched from blood (not recorded which). This TCR came from a middle-aged man with acute COVID-19. The CDR3 DNA reads as TGTGCCAGCAGTGAAGATATAGAATGGTCCAATGAGCAGTTCTTC. Protein product: CASSEDIEWSNEQFF.